This TCR beta chain came from a study of memory CD4+ T cells and cytomegalovirus serostatus (dated by TCRdb to between 2019 and 2020). For the study in its entirety: The cohort included 35 or so healthy adults from Belgium, of whom 9 were CMV seropositive and 24 were CMV seronegative. To replicate a published TCR-based CMV serostatus classifier, the researchers sequenced the CD4+ memory TCRbeta repertoires of a Belgian cohort whose cytomegalovirus serostatus was known.

Single viable CD3+CD4+CD8-CD45RO+ cells were sorted as memory CD4+ T cells on a FACSAria II. CMV serostatus was assessed using a Roche Elecsys assay, by which serum IgG against CMV pp150, pp28, p38 and p52 was detected. After thawing, total CD4+ T cells were enriched by positive selection with CD4 magnetic microbeads. Samples originated from another study that specifically interrogated the CD4+ T cell memory repertoire. Peripheral blood mononuclear cells were isolated and cryopreserved according to standard operating procedures, and serum was stored at -80 degrees C. CD3-PerCP (BW264/56), CD4-APC (RPA-T4), CD45RO-PE (UCHT1) and CD8-Pacific Orange (3B5) antibodies were used for staining, and non-viable cells were excluded with Sytox blue. Inclusive of the bounding cysteine and phenylalanine, the CDR3 is 14 residues long. Kept here is only the CDR3 DNA, which spans 42 bases and is read in frame from base 1. At the junction V is shortened by 6 bases and J by 10 bases, with 16 bases in between. The germline V gene encodes CDR1 SNHLY and CDR2 FYNNEI.

Overall study results and their limits: For CMV serostatus prediction, a median bootstrapped AUC of 0.95 was reached with the original framework, and a median bootstrapped AUC of about 0.89 was reached with a US-trained random forest. Among the roughly 160 previously reported CMV-associated TCRbeta sequences, 67 showed up in the CD4+ memory repertoires, with each one found in between one and five individuals. Results were interpreted as suggesting that the CMV-associated TCR signature is largely present in the CD4+ memory repertoire. Only CD4+CD45RO+ memory cells were sequenced, unlike the original study, which covered naive and memory CD4+ and CD8+ populations. The original-framework classifier achieved a median bootstrapped AUC of about 0.94 with a 95% CI of 0.76-1.00 on the Belgian cohort.

This clone was recorded only once. Its antigen target is currently unknown. Within one base of it there is no much larger clone, and no base qualities were kept. The Quick-DNA Microprep Kit was used to extract genomic DNA from the sorted cells. TCRbeta DNA was amplified with the immunoSEQ hsTCRbeta kit following the manufacturer's protocol. TCRbeta libraries were sequenced on an Illumina MiSeq instrument. As for the original processing: Following removal of out-of-frame sequences, 2.2 million or so distinct TCRbeta sequences were retained, with an average of around 70,000 per individual. Each individual was scored according to the count of approximately 170 previously reported CMV-associated TCRbeta sequences and the total productive distinct TCRbeta count. A beta-binomial model was reimplemented in Python, and scikit-learn random forests with default parameters were trained on US cohort data. Classifier performance on the Belgian cohort was summarized as median AUC with percentile confidence intervals calculated over 10,000 bootstrap iterations. TCRdb holds this immuneACCESS table with in-frame rearrangements only. Some clones are missing; in checked studies, unresolved V genes explain under half, and the rest has no known cause. V and J calls and clone size are those listed in that table; D and trimming were worked out from the DNA. The sample table holds approximately 50,000 clones, of which about 73% were seen once. Clones ranked in the top ten supply approximately 2.6% of the sample.

The chain is encoded by TRBV2 joined to TRBJ1-6; a confident D gene designation cannot be given. The origin of this receptor is an adult in good health and CMV-seropositive. Specimen: memory CD4+ T cells from blood. The CDR3 region has the sequence CASSLDGAGSPLHF. The sequenced DNA: TGTGCCAGCAGCTTGGACGGAGCGGGGTCACCCCTCCACTTT.